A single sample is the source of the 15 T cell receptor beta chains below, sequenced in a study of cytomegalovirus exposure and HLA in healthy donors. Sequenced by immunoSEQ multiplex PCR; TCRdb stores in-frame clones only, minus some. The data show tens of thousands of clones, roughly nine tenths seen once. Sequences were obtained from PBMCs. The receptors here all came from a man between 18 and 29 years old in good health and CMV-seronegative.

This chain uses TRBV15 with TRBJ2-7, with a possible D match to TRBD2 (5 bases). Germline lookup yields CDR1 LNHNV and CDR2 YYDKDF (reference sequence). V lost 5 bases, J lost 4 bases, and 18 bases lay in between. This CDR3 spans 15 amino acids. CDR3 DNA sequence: TGTGCCACCAGCTCTCCCGGGAAGGTTAGGTACGAGCAGTACTTC. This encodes CATSSPGKVRYEQYF.

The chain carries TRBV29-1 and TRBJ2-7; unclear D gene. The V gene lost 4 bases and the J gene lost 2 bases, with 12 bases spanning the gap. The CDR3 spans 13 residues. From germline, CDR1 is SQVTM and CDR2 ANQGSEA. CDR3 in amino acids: CSVGVEAAYEQYF. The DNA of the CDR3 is TGCAGCGTTGGTGTTGAGGCCGCCTACGAGCAGTACTTC.

CDR3 bases: TGTGCCAGCTCACCAACGGTGGGACAGCGGCCCTTGCACACCTTC. Protein: CASSPTVGQRPLHTF. The gene calls are TRBV18 and TRBJ1-2; 7 nucleotides align to TRBD1. There are 15 residues in the CDR3. V gave up 2 bases and J gave up 12 bases; unmatched junction bases: 15. Germline-derived CDR1 and CDR2 are KGHSH and LQKENI. Looking up the rest from reference TRBV18 and TRBJ1-2 gives the full variable domain: NAGVMQNPRHLVRRRGQEARLRCSPMKGHSHVYWYRQLPEEGLKFMVYLQKENIIDESGMPKERFSAEFPKEGPSILRIQQVVRGDSAAYFCASSPTVGQRPLHTFGSGTRLTVV.

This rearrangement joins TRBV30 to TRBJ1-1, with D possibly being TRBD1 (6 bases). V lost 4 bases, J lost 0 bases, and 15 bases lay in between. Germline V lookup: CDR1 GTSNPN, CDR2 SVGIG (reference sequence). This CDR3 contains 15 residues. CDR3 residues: CAWNIGTFMNTEAFF. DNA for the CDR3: TGTGCCTGGAACATCGGGACATTTATGAACACTGAAGCTTTCTTT.

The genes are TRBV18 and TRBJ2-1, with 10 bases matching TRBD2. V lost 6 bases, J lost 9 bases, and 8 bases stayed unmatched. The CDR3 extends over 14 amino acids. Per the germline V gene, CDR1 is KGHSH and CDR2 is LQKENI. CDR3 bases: TGTGCCAGCTCTGGGGCTAGCGGGAGTAGTGAGCAGTTCTTC. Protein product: CASSGASGSSEQFF. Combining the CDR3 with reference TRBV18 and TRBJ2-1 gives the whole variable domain NAGVMQNPRHLVRRRGQEARLRCSPMKGHSHVYWYRQLPEEGLKFMVYLQKENIIDESGMPKERFSAEFPKEGPSILRIQQVVRGDSAAYFCASSGASGSSEQFFGPGTRLTVL.

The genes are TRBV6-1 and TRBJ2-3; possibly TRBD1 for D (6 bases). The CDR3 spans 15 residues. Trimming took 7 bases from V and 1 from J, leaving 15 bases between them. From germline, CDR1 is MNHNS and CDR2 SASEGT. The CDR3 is CASTEGGPGTDTQYF. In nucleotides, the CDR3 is TGTGCCAGCACAGAAGGGGGTCCGGGCACAGATACGCAGTATTTT.

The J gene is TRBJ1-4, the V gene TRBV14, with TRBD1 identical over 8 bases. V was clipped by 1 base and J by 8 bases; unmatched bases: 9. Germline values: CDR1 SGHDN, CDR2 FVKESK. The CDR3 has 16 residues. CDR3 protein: CASSQGVRTGGEKLFF. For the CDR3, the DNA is TGTGCCAGCAGCCAAGGTGTTAGAACAGGGGGAGAAAAACTGTTTTTT. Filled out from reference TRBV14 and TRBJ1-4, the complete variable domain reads EAGVTQFPSHSVIEKGQTVTLRCDPISGHDNLYWYRRVMGKEIKFLLHFVKESKQDESGMPNNRFLAERTGGTYSTLKVQPAELEDSGVYFCASSQGVRTGGEKLFFGSGTQLSVL.

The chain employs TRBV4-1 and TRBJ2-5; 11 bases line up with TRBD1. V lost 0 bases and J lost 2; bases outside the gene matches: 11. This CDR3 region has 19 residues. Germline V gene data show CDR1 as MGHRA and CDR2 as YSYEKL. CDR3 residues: CASSQESISGQGGQETQYF. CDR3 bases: TGCGCCAGCAGCCAAGAATCGATATCGGGACAGGGGGGTCAAGAGACCCAGTACTTC.

CDR3 protein: CASSSSGTGNYGYTF. The CDR3 DNA follows: TGTGCCAGCAGCTCCTCCGGGACAGGCAACTATGGCTACACCTTC. The chain joins TRBV5-6 to TRBJ1-2, with 8 bases that match TRBD1. This CDR3 has 15 residues. Germline CDR1 and CDR2: SGHDT and YYEEEE. V shed 3 bases and J 2 bases; nucleotides not matched to a gene: 6.

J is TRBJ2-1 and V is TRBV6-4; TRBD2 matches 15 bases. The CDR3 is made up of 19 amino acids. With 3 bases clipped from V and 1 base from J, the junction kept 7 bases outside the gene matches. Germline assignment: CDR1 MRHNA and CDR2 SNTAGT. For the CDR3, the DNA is TGTGCCAGCAGTGAAAGTGGACTAGCGGGAGGGGGGTCCTACAATGAGCAGTTCTTC. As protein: CASSESGLAGGGSYNEQFF.

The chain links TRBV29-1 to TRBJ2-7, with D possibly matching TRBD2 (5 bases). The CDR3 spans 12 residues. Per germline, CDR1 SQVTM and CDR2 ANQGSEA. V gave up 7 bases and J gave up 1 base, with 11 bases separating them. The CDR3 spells CSGVTGSYEQYF. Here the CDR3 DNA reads TGCAGCGGTGTAACGGGATCCTACGAGCAGTACTTC.

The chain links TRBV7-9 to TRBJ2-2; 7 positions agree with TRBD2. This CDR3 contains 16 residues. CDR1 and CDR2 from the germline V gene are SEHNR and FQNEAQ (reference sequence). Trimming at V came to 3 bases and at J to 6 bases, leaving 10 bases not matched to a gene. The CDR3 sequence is CASSLSLREFAGELFF. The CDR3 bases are TGTGCCAGCAGCTTGAGTTTGCGGGAGTTCGCCGGGGAGCTGTTTTTT.

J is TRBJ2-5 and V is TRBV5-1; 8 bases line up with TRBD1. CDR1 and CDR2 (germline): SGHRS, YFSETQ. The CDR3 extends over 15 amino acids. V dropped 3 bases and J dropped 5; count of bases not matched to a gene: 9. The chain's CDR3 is CASSSDRVVGETQYF. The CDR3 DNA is TGCGCCAGCAGCTCGGACAGGGTGGTGGGTGAGACCCAGTACTTC.

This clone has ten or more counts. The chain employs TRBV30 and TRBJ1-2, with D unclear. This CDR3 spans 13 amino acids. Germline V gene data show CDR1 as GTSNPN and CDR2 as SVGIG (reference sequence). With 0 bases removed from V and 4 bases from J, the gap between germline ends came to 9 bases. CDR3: CAWSVDGFYGYTF. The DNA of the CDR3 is TGTGCCTGGAGTGTAGACGGGTTCTATGGCTACACCTTC.

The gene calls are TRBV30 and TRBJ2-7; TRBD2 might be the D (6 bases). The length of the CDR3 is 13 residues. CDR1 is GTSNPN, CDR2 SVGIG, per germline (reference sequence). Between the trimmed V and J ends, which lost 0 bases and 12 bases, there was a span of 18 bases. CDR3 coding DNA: TGTGCCTGGAGTGTAACCAGTAGGACTAAGGGGTACTTC. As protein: CAWSVTSRTKGYF.